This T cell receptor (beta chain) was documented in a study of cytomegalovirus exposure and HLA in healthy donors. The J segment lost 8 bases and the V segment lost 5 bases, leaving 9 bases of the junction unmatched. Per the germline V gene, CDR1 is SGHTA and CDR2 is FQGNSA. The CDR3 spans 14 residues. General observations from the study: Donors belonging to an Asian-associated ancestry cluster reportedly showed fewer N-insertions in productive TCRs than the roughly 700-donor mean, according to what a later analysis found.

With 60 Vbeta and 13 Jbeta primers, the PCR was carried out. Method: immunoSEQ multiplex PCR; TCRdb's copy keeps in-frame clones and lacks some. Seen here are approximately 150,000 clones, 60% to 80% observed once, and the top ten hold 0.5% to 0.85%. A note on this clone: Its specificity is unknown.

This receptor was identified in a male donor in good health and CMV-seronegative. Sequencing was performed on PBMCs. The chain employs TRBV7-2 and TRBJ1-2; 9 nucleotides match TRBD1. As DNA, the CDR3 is TGTGCCAGCAGCCGCGCACAGGGGGCGGAGGGCTACACCTTC. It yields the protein CASSRAQGAEGYTF.